This TCR beta chain was retrieved from a study of siplizumab effects on memory and regulatory T cells. On this clone: Its antigen is currently unknown.

A few pairs of donors had their unstimulated naive, memory, effector memory and TEMRA subsets sequenced. Profiled with immunoSEQ multiplex PCR; TCRdb holds only in-frame clones, not every one. The data contain thousands of clones, roughly 70% of them seen just once; the ten biggest clones take up about half. The CDR3 is 15 residues long. CDR1 is SGDLS, CDR2 YYNGEE, per germline. Trimming pared 4 bases from V and 4 bases from J, leaving 15 bases between. The study's findings and limits: Sequences that were alloreactive and traceable to unstimulated CD4+ memory cells were significantly reduced by siplizumab.

J is TRBJ2-1 and V is TRBV9; D gene uncertain. Sequenced sample: effector memory CD8+ T cells sorted from blood. The subset is: unstimulated CD8+ effector memory T cells. The receptor comes from a human donor in good health. As DNA, the CDR3 is TGTGCCAGCAGCTATACGGAGCGATTTTACAATGAGCAGTTCTTC. Protein: CASSYTERFYNEQFF.